This TCR beta chain emerged from a study of monozygotic twins with inflammatory bowel disease. Study-wide results and caveats: Patients received differing immunosuppressive treatments, which may have added variability to their repertoires. Support was lacking for any single strong IBD-associated signal or clonotype.

Using the 5' RACE reads, TCRdb records one entry per CDR3 protein without DNA. The sample data list some 190,000 distinct CDR3 sequences. Donors gave over 2 ml of blood apiece. Looked up from germline, CDR1 is SGHTA and CDR2 is FQGTGA. This CDR3 is 15 amino acids long. A note on this clonotype: Its cognate antigen is unknown.

This sequence was found in a human donor with ulcerative colitis or Crohn's disease, or a healthy co-twin of an affected twin (not recorded which). Source material: blood. V usage is TRBV7-3 and J usage is TRBJ1-6; TCRdb gives TRBD1 as the D gene, but with no DNA this cannot be confirmed. CDR3 sequence reads: CASSLGTGENSPLHF.